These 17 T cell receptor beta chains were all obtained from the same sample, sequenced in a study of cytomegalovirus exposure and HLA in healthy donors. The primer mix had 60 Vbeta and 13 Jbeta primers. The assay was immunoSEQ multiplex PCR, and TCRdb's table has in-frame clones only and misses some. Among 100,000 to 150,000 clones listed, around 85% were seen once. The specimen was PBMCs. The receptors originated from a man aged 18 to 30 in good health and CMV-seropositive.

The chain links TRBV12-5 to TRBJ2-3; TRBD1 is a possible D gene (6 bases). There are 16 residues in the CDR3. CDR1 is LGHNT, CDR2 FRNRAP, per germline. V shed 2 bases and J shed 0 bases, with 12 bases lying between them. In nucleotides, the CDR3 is TGTGCTAGTGGTTTGTCAGGACAGCTTAGCACAGATACGCAGTATTTT. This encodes CASGLSGQLSTDTQYF.

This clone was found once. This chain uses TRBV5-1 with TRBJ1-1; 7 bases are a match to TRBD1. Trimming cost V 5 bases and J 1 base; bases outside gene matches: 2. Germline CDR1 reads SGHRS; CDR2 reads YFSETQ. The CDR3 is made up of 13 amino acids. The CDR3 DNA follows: TGCGCCAGCAGAAAGGGGGCGAACACTGAAGCTTTCTTT. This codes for CASRKGANTEAFF. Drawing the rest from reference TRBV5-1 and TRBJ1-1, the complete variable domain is KAGVTQTPRYLIKTRGQQVTLSCSPISGHRSVSWYQQTPGQGLQFLFEYFSETQRNKGNFPGRFSGRQFSNSRSEMNVSTLELGDSALYLCASRKGANTEAFFGQGTRLTVV.

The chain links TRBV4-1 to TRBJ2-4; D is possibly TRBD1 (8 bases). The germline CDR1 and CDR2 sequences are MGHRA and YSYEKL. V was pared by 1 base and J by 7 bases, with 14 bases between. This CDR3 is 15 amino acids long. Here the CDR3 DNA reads TGCGCCAGCAGCCAAGGAGGACAGGGAGGGAACATTCAGTACTTC. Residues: CASSQGGQGGNIQYF.

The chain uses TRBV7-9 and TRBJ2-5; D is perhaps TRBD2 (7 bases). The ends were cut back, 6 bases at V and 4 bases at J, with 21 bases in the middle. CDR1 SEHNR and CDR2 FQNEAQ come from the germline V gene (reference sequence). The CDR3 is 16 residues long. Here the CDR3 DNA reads TGTGCCAGCAGTCAAGGTGGGGGGCGGGAGTCAGAGACCCAGTACTTC. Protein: CASSQGGGRESETQYF. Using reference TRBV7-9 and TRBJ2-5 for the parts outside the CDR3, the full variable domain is DTGVSQNPRHKITKRGQNVTFRCDPISEHNRLYWYRQTLGQGPEFLTYFQNEAQLEKSRLLSDRFSAERPKGSFSTLEIQRTEQGDSAMYLCASSQGGGRESETQYFGPGTRLLVL.

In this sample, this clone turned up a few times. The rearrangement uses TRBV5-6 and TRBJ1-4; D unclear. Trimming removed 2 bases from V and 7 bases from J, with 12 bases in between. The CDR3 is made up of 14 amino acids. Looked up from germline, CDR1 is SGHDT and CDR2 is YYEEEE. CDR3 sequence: CASSFGGIPEKLFF. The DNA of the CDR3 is TGTGCCAGCAGCTTTGGAGGGATACCTGAAAAACTGTTTTTT.

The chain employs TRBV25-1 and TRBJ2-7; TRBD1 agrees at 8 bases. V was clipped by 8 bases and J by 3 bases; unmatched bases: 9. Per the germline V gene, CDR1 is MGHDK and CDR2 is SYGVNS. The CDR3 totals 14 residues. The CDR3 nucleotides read TGTGCCAGCCTGGCAAACAGGGGGATCTACGAGCAGTACTTC. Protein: CASLANRGIYEQYF.

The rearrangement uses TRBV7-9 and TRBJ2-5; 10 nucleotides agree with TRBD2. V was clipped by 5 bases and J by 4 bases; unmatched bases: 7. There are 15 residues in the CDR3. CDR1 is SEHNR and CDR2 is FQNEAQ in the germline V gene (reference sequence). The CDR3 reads CASSKLAGLGETQYF. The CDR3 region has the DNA TGTGCCAGCAGCAAACTAGCGGGGTTAGGAGAGACCCAGTACTTC.

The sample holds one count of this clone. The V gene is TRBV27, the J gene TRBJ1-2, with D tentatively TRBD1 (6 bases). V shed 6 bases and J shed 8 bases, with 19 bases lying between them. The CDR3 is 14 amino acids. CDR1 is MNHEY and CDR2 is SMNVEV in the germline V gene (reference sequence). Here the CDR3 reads CASRAGHGLGGYTF. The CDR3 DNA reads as TGTGCCAGCAGAGCGGGACACGGTTTAGGAGGCTACACCTTC.

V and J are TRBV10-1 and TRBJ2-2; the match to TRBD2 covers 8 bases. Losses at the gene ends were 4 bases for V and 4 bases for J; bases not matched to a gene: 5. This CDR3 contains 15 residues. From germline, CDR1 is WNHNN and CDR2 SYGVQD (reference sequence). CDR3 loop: CASSAERESTGELFF. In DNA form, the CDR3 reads TGCGCCAGCAGTGCGGAGCGGGAGAGCACCGGGGAGCTGTTTTTT.

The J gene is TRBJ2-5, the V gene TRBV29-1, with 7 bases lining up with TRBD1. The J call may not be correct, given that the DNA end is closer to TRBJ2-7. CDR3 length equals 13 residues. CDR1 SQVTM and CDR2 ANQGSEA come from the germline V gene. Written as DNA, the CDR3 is TGCAGCGTTGTCTGGGGACAGACTTACGAGCAGTACTTC. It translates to CSVVWGQTYEQYF.

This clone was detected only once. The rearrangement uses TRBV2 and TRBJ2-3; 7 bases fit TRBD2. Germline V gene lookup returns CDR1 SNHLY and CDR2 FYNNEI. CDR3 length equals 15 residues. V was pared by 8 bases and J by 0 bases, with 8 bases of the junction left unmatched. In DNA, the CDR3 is TGTGCCAGCGTCGGGGGGACCTCTAGCACAGATACGCAGTATTTT. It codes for CASVGGTSSTDTQYF.

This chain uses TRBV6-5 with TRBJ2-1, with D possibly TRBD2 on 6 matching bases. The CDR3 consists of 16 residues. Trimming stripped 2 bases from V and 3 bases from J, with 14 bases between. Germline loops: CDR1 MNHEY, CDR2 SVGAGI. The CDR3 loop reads CASSYTGVRFYNEQFF. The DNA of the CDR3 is TGTGCCAGCAGTTACACGGGAGTCAGATTCTACAATGAGCAGTTCTTC.

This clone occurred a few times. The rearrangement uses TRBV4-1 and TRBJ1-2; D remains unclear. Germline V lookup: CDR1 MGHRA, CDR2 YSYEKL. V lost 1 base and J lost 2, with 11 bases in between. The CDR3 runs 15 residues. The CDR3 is CASSQGPIPNYGYTF. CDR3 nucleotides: TGCGCCAGCAGCCAAGGTCCCATTCCCAACTATGGCTACACCTTC.

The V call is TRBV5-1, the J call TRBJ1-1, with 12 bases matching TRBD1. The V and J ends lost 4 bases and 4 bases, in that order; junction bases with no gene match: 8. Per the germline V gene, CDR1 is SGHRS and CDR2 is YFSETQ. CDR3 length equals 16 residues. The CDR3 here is CASSMGTGGASTEAFF. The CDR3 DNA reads TGCGCCAGCAGCATGGGGACAGGGGGCGCGAGCACTGAAGCTTTCTTT. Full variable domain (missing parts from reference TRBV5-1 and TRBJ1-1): KAGVTQTPRYLIKTRGQQVTLSCSPISGHRSVSWYQQTPGQGLQFLFEYFSETQRNKGNFPGRFSGRQFSNSRSEMNVSTLELGDSALYLCASSMGTGGASTEAFFGQGTRLTVV.

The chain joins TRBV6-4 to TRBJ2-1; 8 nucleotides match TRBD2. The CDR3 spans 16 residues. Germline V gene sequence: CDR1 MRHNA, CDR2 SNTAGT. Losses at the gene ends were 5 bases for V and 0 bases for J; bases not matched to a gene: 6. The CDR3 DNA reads TGTGCCAGCAGTAACGTAGCGGGGCACTCCTACAATGAGCAGTTCTTC. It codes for CASSNVAGHSYNEQFF.

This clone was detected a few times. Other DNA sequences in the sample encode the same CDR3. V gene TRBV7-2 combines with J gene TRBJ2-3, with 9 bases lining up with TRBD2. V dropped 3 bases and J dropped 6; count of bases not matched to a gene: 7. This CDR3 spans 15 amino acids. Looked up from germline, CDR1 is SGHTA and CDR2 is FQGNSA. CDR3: CASSLVAGGTDTQYF. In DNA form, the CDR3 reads TGTGCCAGCAGCTTGGTTGCGGGAGGGACCGATACGCAGTATTTT. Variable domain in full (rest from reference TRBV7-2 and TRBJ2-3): GAGVSQSPSNKVTEKGKDVELRCDPISGHTALYWYRQSLGQGLEFLIYFQGNSAPDKSGLPSDRFSAERTGGSVSTLTIQRTQQEDSAVYLCASSLVAGGTDTQYFGPGTRLTVL.

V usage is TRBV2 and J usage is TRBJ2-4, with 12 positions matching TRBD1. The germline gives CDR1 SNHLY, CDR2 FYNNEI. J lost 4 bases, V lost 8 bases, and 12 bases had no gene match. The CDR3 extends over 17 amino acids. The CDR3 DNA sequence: TGTGCCAGCCGAAGGGGACAGGGGGCTCCGGTGAAAAACATTCAGTACTTC. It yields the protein CASRRGQGAPVKNIQYF.